This T cell receptor (beta chain) was obtained from a study of beta chain features in type 1 diabetes. The purity of all sorted populations exceeded 98%. Study-level findings and limits: The study found moderately but significantly shorter TCRB CDR3s in all four CD4+ subsets of Type 1 diabetes patients.

Worth noting for this clone: Antigen specificity is unknown.

Every isolated RNA sample was fully reverse transcribed, so sequencing captured expressed TCRB transcripts. Only in-frame clones appear in the TCRdb table, and some are missing; sequencing was by immunoSEQ multiplex PCR. The sample shows roughly 300,000 clones, 7% to 10% of them seen only once. The source of this sequence is a man aged 25 to 40 with type 1 diabetes. Sequenced sample: central memory CD4+ T cells from blood.

The CDR3 DNA follows: TGCGCCAGCAGCCAAGAGGGACTGGGAAAAGCTTTCTTT. This translates into CASSQEGLGKAFF. The rearrangement joins TRBV4-1 to TRBJ1-1; the D gene is possibly TRBD1 (5 bases). V was clipped by 0 bases and J by 9 bases, with 11 bases between them. The CDR3 runs 13 residues. CDR1 is MGHRA, CDR2 YSYEKL, per germline.